Detailed here is one T cell receptor (beta chain). What it binds is unknown. Nominal health characterized the donors when sampled, though unrecorded immune exposures were likely. These data belong to a study of cytomegalovirus exposure and HLA in healthy donors. From germline, CDR1 is MNHEY and CDR2 SVGAGI. This CDR3 spans 15 amino acids. General study points: With further analysis later on, most CMV-associated TCR beta chains appeared HLA-restricted. It was reported in a later analysis that an Asian-associated ancestry cluster showed fewer N-insertions than the roughly 710-donor mean. TCR association rates varied by HLA locus in a later analysis, with DRB1 highest and HLA-C lowest.

The PCR employed 60 Vbeta primers together with 13 Jbeta primers. Clones were read by immunoSEQ multiplex PCR, and TCRdb kept only the in-frame ones, dropping some. The top ten hold 5% to 6.5% of the sample, which has 95,000 to 110,000 clones, roughly a tenth seen once. The chain employs TRBV6-5 and TRBJ2-5, with D perhaps matching TRBD2 (5 bases). The J call may be faulty, since TRBJ2-7 better matches the DNA end. This clonotype originated in a man in his forties in good health and CMV-seropositive. The sequencing sample was made of PBMCs. CDR3 sequence (DNA): TGTGCCAGCAGTTACTCGATAGGGAGCTCCTACGAGCAGTACTTC. It specifies CASSYSIGSSYEQYF.